This T cell receptor (beta chain) derives from a study of T cell repertoires in cytomegalovirus infection. The germline CDR1 and CDR2 sequences are MNHEY and SMNVEV (reference sequence). The CDR3 covers 14 residues. Trimming shortened V by 5 bases and J by 1 base, and 10 bases separated the two germline ends. This clonotype showed up many times. MiXCR, applied by TCRdb to the reads, yields one record per CDR3 protein. The repertoire holds some 440,000 distinct CDR3 sequences, with roughly 30% as singletons. The source of this sequence is a human donor in good health (CMV status not recorded). Some clones in this sample may be carry-over from other donors' samples. V is TRBV27 and J is TRBJ2-3, with D tentatively TRBD1 (6 bases). Sequences were obtained from PBMCs. The chain's CDR3 is CASSLGAGTDTQYF. The CDR3 coding sequence is TGTGCCAGCAGTCTGGGGGCTGGCACAGATACGCAGTATTTT.